Below, 24 T cell receptor beta chains from the same sample are listed, as sequenced in a study of regulatory T cells in long-lasting Graves disease. Time point here: newly diagnosed GD, antithyroid drugs for less than 3 months. Construction of the TCR library relied on RNA isolated from PBMCs. The authors built TCR beta libraries using iRepertoire HTBI primers and Arm-PCR of CDR3 regions. TCRdb reprocessed the multiplex PCR reads with MiXCR, giving one entry per CDR3 protein. Of more than 350,000 distinct CDR3 sequences listed, around 14% are singletons. The sample was also linked to a second study, of T cells in Graves' hyperthyroidism and ophthalmopathy.

Sequenced here: peripheral blood mononuclear cells (PBMCs), sampled at new diagnosis, from a patient treated with antithyroid drugs. The receptor source for this set is a woman under 40 with Graves disease.

This clonotype appeared many times. The rearrangement joins TRBV30 to TRBJ1-2; 7 nucleotides match TRBD1. Losses at the gene ends were 5 bases for V and 8 bases for J; bases not matched to a gene: 8. CDR1 is GTSNPN and CDR2 is SVGIG in the germline V gene (reference sequence). CDR3 size: 12 residues. CDR3 in amino acids: CAWLTGQEGYTF. The CDR3 coding sequence is TGTGCCTGGCTGACAGGGCAAGAAGGCTACACCTTC.

This clonotype was observed many times. V and J are TRBV28 and TRBJ2-1, with 7 bases aligning to TRBD2. This CDR3 is 13 amino acids long. Germline CDR1 MDHEN, CDR2 SYDVKM. V lost 6 bases and J lost 6; bases outside the gene matches: 5. CDR3 bases: TGTGCCAGCAGGGGGTCGGGGGGCAATGAGCAGTTCTTC. Protein: CASRGSGGNEQFF.

This chain uses TRBV14 with TRBJ2-5, with D possibly being TRBD1 or TRBD2 (5 bases each). CDR1 SGHDN and CDR2 FVKESK come from the germline V gene. With 0 bases removed from V and 4 bases from J, the gap between germline ends came to 6 bases. The CDR3 is made up of 13 amino acids. CDR3 sequence: CASSQDGGETQYF. CDR3 nucleotides: TGTGCCAGCAGCCAAGATGGGGGAGAGACCCAGTACTTC.

This clonotype has a count of ten or more. In DNA form, the CDR3 reads TGTGCCAGCATTCTGGGGACACGTAGTATGGGACTAGCGGGAGTCCTAGAGACCCAGTACTTC. Translating gives CASILGTRSMGLAGVLETQYF. The chain carries TRBV6-1 and TRBJ2-5, with 14 bases lining up with TRBD2. Germline-derived CDR1 and CDR2 are MNHNS and SASEGT. V was pared by 7 bases and J by 4 bases, with 23 bases of the junction left unmatched. CDR3 length equals 21 residues.

Regarding this clonotype: With a much larger clone just one base away, this may be a read error. This sequence joins TRBV30 and TRBJ2-1; D may be TRBD1 (5 bases). Trimming shortened V by 0 bases and J by 13 bases, and 13 bases separated the two germline ends. This CDR3 spans 12 amino acids. From germline, CDR1 is GTSNPN and CDR2 SVGIG (reference sequence). CDR3 nucleotide sequence: TGTGCCTGGAGTGTAGGGGTCGAGACCCAGTTCTTC. Its protein is CAWSVGVETQFF.

This clonotype has ten or more counts. The V call is TRBV30, the J call TRBJ2-1; D possibly uses TRBD1 or TRBD2 (6 bases each). Per the germline V gene, CDR1 is GTSNPN and CDR2 is SVGIG (reference sequence). The CDR3 is 15 amino acids. V gave up 0 bases and J gave up 6 bases, with 15 bases separating them. CDR3 sequence reads: CAWSVPDTGANEQFF. The DNA of the CDR3 is TGTGCCTGGAGTGTACCGGACACGGGGGCCAATGAGCAGTTCTTC.

V gene TRBV29-1 combines with J gene TRBJ1-3, with D hard to call. Trimming left V 4 bases short and J 0 bases short, with 7 bases between. There are 13 residues in the CDR3. Germline CDR1 is SQVTM and CDR2 is ANQGSEA. The CDR3 DNA reads as TGCAGCGTTGGGGAGAACTCTGGAAACACCATATATTTT. Amino acid sequence: CSVGENSGNTIYF.

This clonotype was recorded at least ten times. J is TRBJ1-5 and V is TRBV20-1, with TRBD1 matching 7 bases. The CDR3 has 14 amino acids. CDR1 is DFQATT and CDR2 is SNEGSKA in the germline V gene (reference sequence). The trim removed 6 bases at V and 1 base at J, leaving 6 bases unmatched. CDR3 nucleotide sequence: TGCAGTGCGTCGGCACAGGGGAGCAATCAGCCCCAGCATTTT. It yields the protein CSASAQGSNQPQHF.

This clonotype was found many times. The V call is TRBV6-1, the J call TRBJ2-3; 8 nucleotides agree with TRBD2. Trimming at V came to 6 bases and at J to 4 bases, leaving 12 bases not matched to a gene. Germline lookup yields CDR1 MNHNS and CDR2 SASEGT. The CDR3 spans 16 residues. CDR3 nucleotide sequence: TGTGCCAGCAGCGGGAGCAGCGGGAGTGGGGCAGATACGCAGTATTTT. Encoded protein: CASSGSSGSGADTQYF.

This clonotype was seen repeatedly, ten times or more. This chain links TRBV7-9 with TRBJ2-2; possible D gene TRBD2, 6 bases. From germline, CDR1 is SEHNR and CDR2 FQNEAQ (reference sequence). V shed 3 bases and J shed 4 bases, with 18 bases lying between them. The CDR3 runs to 17 residues. CDR3 sequence reads: CASSFPEGTAFTGELFF. The DNA for the CDR3 is TGTGCCAGCAGCTTTCCGGAGGGGACCGCATTCACCGGGGAGCTGTTTTTT.

Ten or more counts support this clonotype. This chain joins TRBV12-3 or TRBV12-4 and TRBJ2-1; 7 positions agree with TRBD1. V lost 6 bases, J lost 15 bases, and 8 bases stayed unmatched. The CDR3 is 11 residues long. The CDR3 loop is CASRNRGIMFF. CDR3 in DNA: TGTGCCAGCAGGAACAGGGGAATAATGTTCTTC.

This clonotype was found many times. This sequence joins TRBV28 and TRBJ2-3, with a tentative D call TRBD2 (6 bases). The V end was cut by 2 bases, the J end by 1 base, with 13 bases between. From germline, CDR1 is MDHEN and CDR2 SYDVKM. The CDR3 contains 16 residues. CDR3 DNA sequence: TGTGCCAGCAGTTTACACTCTCGGAGGGGCACAGATACGCAGTATTTT. Protein: CASSLHSRRGTDTQYF.

Turning to this clonotype: A clone one base away is much larger, so this may be a read error. The chain joins TRBV27 to TRBJ2-3; TRBD2 aligns across 9 bases. Germline assignment: CDR1 MNHEY and CDR2 SMNVEV (reference sequence). The CDR3 loop spans 15 amino acids. CDR3 DNA sequence: TGTGCCGGCAGACTCCTAGCGGGAAGCACAGATACGCAGTATTTT. Residues: CAGRLLAGSTDTQYF.

This clonotype has ten or more counts. The chain's CDR3 is CANLQGANGYTF. CDR3 nucleotides: TGTGCCAACTTGCAGGGGGCGAATGGCTACACCTTC. The V call is TRBV12-3 or TRBV12-4, the J call TRBJ1-2; TRBD1 matches 8 bases. V shed 10 bases, J shed 6 bases, and the junction held 7 bases outside the gene matches. The CDR3 totals 12 residues.

This clonotype was recorded many times. CDR3 DNA: TGTGCCAGCGGGGGGGCCTACGAGCAGTACTTC. This translates into CASGGAYEQYF. This sequence joins TRBV7-9 and TRBJ2-7, with 7 bases that match TRBD2. CDR3 length equals 11 residues. Germline values: CDR1 SEHNR, CDR2 FQNEAQ (reference sequence). J lost 2 bases, V lost 8 bases, and 0 bases had no gene match.

At least ten counts were recorded for this clonotype. The genes are TRBV15 and TRBJ1-5, with 8 bases fitting TRBD1. With 0 bases clipped from V and 6 bases from J, the junction kept 4 bases outside the gene matches. The CDR3 length is 15 residues. Germline CDR1 and CDR2: LNHNV and YYDKDF (reference sequence). The CDR3 sequence is CATSREDRGGQPQHF. In DNA form, the CDR3 reads TGTGCCACCAGCAGAGAAGACAGGGGTGGTCAGCCCCAGCATTTT.

The chain is built from TRBV19 and TRBJ2-1; D could derive from TRBD1 or TRBD2 (6 bases each). Trimming left V 11 bases short and J 5 bases short, with 13 bases between. Germline CDR1 and CDR2: LNHDA and SQIVND (reference sequence). The CDR3 totals 12 residues. CDR3 loop: CAVRGENNEQFF. For the CDR3, the DNA is TGTGCCGTGAGGGGGGAGAACAATGAGCAGTTCTTC. Full variable domain (missing parts from reference TRBV19 and TRBJ2-1): DGGITQSPKYLFRKEGQNVTLSCEQNLNHDAMYWYRQDPGQGLRLIYYSQIVNDFQKGDIAEGYSVSREKKESFPLTVTSAQKNPTAFYLCAVRGENNEQFFGPGTRLTVL.

This clonotype has at least ten counts. This rearrangement joins TRBV7-9 to TRBJ1-1; no definite D call. This CDR3 has 17 residues. The germline V and J ends were trimmed by 2 bases and 4 bases, with 20 bases remaining between them. Germline V gene sequence: CDR1 SEHNR, CDR2 FQNEAQ (reference sequence). CDR3: CASSLLLPVRGITEAFF. Here the CDR3 DNA reads TGTGCCAGCAGCTTACTCTTACCGGTTCGGGGTATCACTGAAGCTTTCTTT.

This clonotype was observed at least ten times. The J gene is TRBJ2-2, the V gene TRBV10-3, with 13 bases fitting TRBD2. This CDR3 spans 17 amino acids. Unmatched junction bases numbered 4, after V lost 6 bases and J lost 0 bases. CDR1 is ENHRY and CDR2 is SYGVKD in the germline V gene. The CDR3 spells CAIRATSGRTNTGELFF. In nucleotides, the CDR3 is TGTGCCATCAGGGCGACTAGCGGGAGGACGAACACCGGGGAGCTGTTTTTT.

This clonotype occurred many times. This rearrangement joins TRBV3-1 to TRBJ1-4, with 7 bases fitting TRBD1. The CDR3 consists of 17 residues. From germline, CDR1 is LGHDT and CDR2 YNNKEL (reference sequence). The V gene end was trimmed by 0 bases and the J gene end by 8 bases; junction bases not matched to a gene: 12. CDR3 in DNA: TGTGCCAGCAGCCAAGATTCGTCGCTAGGGGGCGGCGAAAAACTGTTTTTT. This gives the protein CASSQDSSLGGGEKLFF.

This clonotype has only a few counts. The gene calls are TRBV3-1 and TRBJ2-7, with 10 bases lining up with TRBD2. Germline values: CDR1 LGHDT, CDR2 YNNKEL (reference sequence). J lost 0 bases, V lost 2 bases, and 1 base had no gene match. This CDR3 region has 15 residues. CDR3 nucleotides: TGTGCCAGCAGCCAAAGACTAGCGGGCTCCTACGAGCAGTACTTC. This encodes CASSQRLAGSYEQYF.

The rearrangement joins TRBV5-1 to TRBJ2-6; 9 bases are a match to TRBD1. Germline V gene data show CDR1 as SGHRS and CDR2 as YFSETQ. V shed 2 bases and J 2 bases; nucleotides not matched to a gene: 5. The CDR3 runs 17 residues. The CDR3: CASSLQGARPGANVLTF. CDR3 DNA: TGCGCCAGCAGCTTACAGGGGGCTCGGCCTGGGGCCAACGTCCTGACTTTC.

This clonotype was detected ten times or more. CDR3 amino acids: CASSPGAGNPHEQYF. DNA of the CDR3: TGTGCCAGCAGCCCTGGGGCAGGGAACCCCCACGAGCAGTACTTC. The rearrangement links TRBV5-5 to TRBJ2-7, with D perhaps TRBD1 (5 bases). Germline CDR1 is SGHKS and CDR2 is YYEKEE (reference sequence). Trimming took 4 bases from V and 5 from J, leaving 19 bases between them. This CDR3 has 15 residues.

Concerning this clonotype: At one of its ends the junction is not consistent with the germline gene, which may arise from a read error. The rearrangement links TRBV7-9 to TRBJ2-7, with 7 bases aligning to TRBD2. The germline CDR1 and CDR2 sequences are SEHNR and FQNEAQ (reference sequence). The CDR3 has 14 residues. CDR3 protein: CASSFGREFYGQYF. CDR3 DNA sequence: TGTGCCAGCAGCTTCGGGCGGGAGTTCTACGGGCAGTACTTC.